One and the same sample provided the 2 T cell receptor beta chains below, sequenced in a study of neurological immune-mediated disorders. Time point reported: longitudinal time-point 2. MiXCR, applied by TCRdb to the 5' RACE reads, yields one record per CDR3 protein. The table lists 50,000 or so distinct CDR3 sequences, about 12% of them singletons. Material for sequencing was PBMCs. These receptors were collected from a male donor with HTLV-1-associated myelopathy (HAM/TSP).

This clonotype was detected only a few times. The CDR3 DNA is TGTGCCAGCAGTCCCCGTTATCCAGACGAGCAGTACTTC. Translation gives CASSPRYPDEQYF. The chain uses TRBV27 and TRBJ2-7; D gene uncertain. Germline CDR1 MNHEY, CDR2 SMNVEV (reference sequence). The ends were cut back, 5 bases at V and 5 bases at J, with 13 bases in the middle. The CDR3 is 13 amino acids.

This clonotype was recorded at least ten times. CDR3 amino acids: CASSFTPDRGAEAFF. The CDR3 DNA sequence: TGTGCCAGCAGCTTCACGCCAGACAGGGGCGCTGAAGCTTTCTTT. The chain uses TRBV7-3 and TRBJ1-1; 8 bases are shared with TRBD1. This CDR3 has 15 amino acids. Germline V gene data show CDR1 as SGHTA and CDR2 as FQGTGA. V lost 3 bases, J lost 6 bases, and 9 bases stayed unmatched.